The present T cell receptor (beta chain) was sequenced within a study of blood T cell repertoires in COVID-19. The repertoire was sequenced with immunoSEQ multiplex PCR; TCRdb's copy has only in-frame clones and lacks some. Counted here are about 87,000 clones, nearly 90% occurring once; the ten biggest clones make up about 5%. Germline CDR1 MNHEY, CDR2 SVGEGT. The CDR3 sequence is 14 residues long. V dropped 6 bases and J dropped 7; count of bases not matched to a gene: 6. The sequencing input was peripheral blood. This TCR was recovered from an elderly woman with active COVID-19. This chain links TRBV6-2 or TRBV6-3 with TRBJ2-1; 10 positions match TRBD1. The CDR3 sequence: CASSRTGGWNEQFF. CDR3 DNA: TGTGCCAGCAGCAGGACAGGGGGTTGGAATGAGCAGTTCTTC.